Listed here are 5 T cell receptor beta chains from one sample, sequenced in a study of cytomegalovirus exposure and HLA in healthy donors. The PCR used 60 Vbeta and 13 Jbeta primers. TCRdb's table, derived via immunoSEQ multiplex PCR, lists solely in-frame clones and lacks some. Found here are roughly 140,000 clones, around 80% of them singletons; the top ten hold over 1.1%. What was sequenced was PBMCs. These receptors originate from a man aged 18 to 29 in good health and CMV-seronegative.

This chain uses TRBV28 with TRBJ2-2; weak D call: TRBD1 (6 bases). The CDR3 is 14 amino acids. CDR1 and CDR2 (germline): MDHEN, SYDVKM. V was cut by 6 bases and J by 6 bases, with 14 bases left in between. The DNA of the CDR3 is TGTGCCAGCAGCGAACCTGACAGGCCCGGGGAGCTGTTTTTT. Residues: CASSEPDRPGELFF. Using reference TRBV28 and TRBJ2-2 for the parts outside the CDR3, the full variable domain is DVKVTQSSRYLVKRTGEKVFLECVQDMDHENMFWYRQDPGLGLRLIYFSYDVKMKEKGDIPEGYSVSREKKERFSLILESASTNQTSMYLCASSEPDRPGELFFGEGSRLTVL.

The rearrangement links TRBV19 to TRBJ2-1, with no clear D. Germline CDR1 reads LNHDA; CDR2 reads SQIVND (reference sequence). Between the trimmed V and J ends, which lost 0 bases and 7 bases, there was a span of 22 bases. This CDR3 has 18 residues. The CDR3 DNA reads TGTGCCAGTAGTATAGATCGGGTGGGTGTACATACCCCTAATGAGCAGTTCTTC. As protein: CASSIDRVGVHTPNEQFF.

The V and J genes are TRBV6-4 and TRBJ2-2, with D hard to call. The CDR3 length is 15 residues. Trimming left V 0 bases short and J 1 base short, with 6 bases between. Germline CDR1 MRHNA, CDR2 SNTAGT. This chain's CDR3 is CASSDSERNTGELFF. CDR3 in DNA: TGTGCCAGCAGTGACTCGGAGCGGAACACCGGGGAGCTGTTTTTT.

CDR3 region: CASTLSGGLPYEQYF. The CDR3 DNA reads as TGTGCCAGCACCCTTAGCGGTGGACTCCCCTACGAGCAGTACTTC. The chain links TRBV6-5 to TRBJ2-7; possibly TRBD2 for D (6 bases). Germline V gene sequence: CDR1 MNHEY, CDR2 SVGAGI. This CDR3 spans 15 amino acids. V shed 7 bases and J shed 2 bases, with 18 bases lying between them.

The chain combines TRBV7-2 with TRBJ1-5; D is ambiguous. The CDR3 extends over 15 amino acids. V lost 2 bases and J lost 2, with 10 bases in between. Per the germline V gene, CDR1 is SGHTA and CDR2 is FQGNSA. The CDR3 sequence is CASSLWAQGNQPQHF. In nucleotides, the CDR3 is TGTGCCAGCAGCTTATGGGCGCAGGGCAATCAGCCCCAGCATTTT.